Shown below are 24 T cell receptor beta chains from a single sample sequenced in a study of technical replicates of blood from several donors. Using immunoSEQ multiplex PCR, the repertoire was profiled, and TCRdb retains in-frame clones only, with some absent. This table holds approximately 59,000 clones, about 95% found once. Sequencing was performed on PBMCs. These receptors originate from a human donor in good health. Some clones in this sample may be carry-over from other donors' samples.

This chain uses TRBV6-1 with TRBJ1-4, with a tentative D call TRBD1 (6 bases). Germline assignment: CDR1 MNHNS and CDR2 SASEGT. V was trimmed by 6 bases and J by 6 bases, leaving 14 bases between them. CDR3 length: 14 residues. The DNA of the CDR3 is TGTGCCAGCAGCTCGGGACAAAGGGATGAAAAACTGTTTTTT. It encodes CASSSGQRDEKLFF.

The sample holds a few counts of this clone. V usage is TRBV2 and J usage is TRBJ1-1; D remains unclear. CDR3 length: 13 residues. The ends were cut back, 1 base at V and 5 bases at J, with 8 bases in the middle. Germline V gives CDR1 SNHLY, CDR2 FYNNEI. The chain's CDR3 is CASSEERVTEAFF. The CDR3 DNA sequence: TGTGCCAGCAGTGAAGAACGGGTTACTGAAGCTTTCTTT.

The genes are TRBV18 and TRBJ1-1; D may be TRBD1 (5 bases). Germline V gives CDR1 KGHSH, CDR2 LQKENI. Trimming removed 3 bases at V and 6 bases at J, with 11 bases between. The CDR3 spans 13 residues. Here the CDR3 reads CASSPQGGAEAFF. Here the CDR3 DNA reads TGTGCCAGCTCACCTCAGGGTGGGGCTGAAGCTTTCTTT.

This clone occurred once. V is TRBV15 and J is TRBJ2-7; 12 bases fit TRBD2. Trimming at V came to 0 bases and at J to 3 bases, leaving 3 bases not matched to a gene. Germline V gene sequence: CDR1 LNHNV, CDR2 YYDKDF (reference sequence). This CDR3 contains 16 residues. The CDR3 nucleotides read TGTGCCACCAGCAGAGAACCGACTAGCGGGGGCTACGAGCAGTACTTC. Its translation: CATSREPTSGGYEQYF.

The chain links TRBV21-1 to TRBJ1-5. TRBV21-1 is annotated as a pseudogene. The CDR3 covers 15 residues. The CDR3 DNA is TGTGCCAGCAGCAATAGTCGGAGGGCCGGTCAGCCCCAGCATTTT. It encodes CASSNSRRAGQPQHF.

The J gene is TRBJ2-3, the V gene TRBV30; D gene ambiguous. Germline CDR1 and CDR2: GTSNPN and SVGIG (reference sequence). Trimming removed 2 bases from V and 6 bases from J, with 6 bases in between. This CDR3 spans 11 amino acids. The CDR3: CAWSPMDTQYF. CDR3 nucleotide sequence: TGTGCCTGGAGTCCAATGGATACGCAGTATTTT.

The chain combines TRBV10-3 with TRBJ2-3, with unresolved D. CDR3 length: 13 amino acids. The germline V and J ends were trimmed by 6 bases and 6 bases, with 13 bases remaining between them. In germline, CDR1 is ENHRY, CDR2 SYGVKD. The CDR3 loop reads CAIRLTSSDTQYF. DNA of the CDR3: TGTGCCATCAGGTTGACAAGTTCGGATACGCAGTATTTT.

The V and J genes are TRBV5-6 and TRBJ2-3; 7 nucleotides match TRBD1. Germline assignment: CDR1 SGHDT and CDR2 YYEEEE. This CDR3 region has 15 residues. J gave up 4 bases and V 2 bases, and 7 bases lay outside the gene matches. The CDR3 here is CASSFQQTGPDTQYF. The CDR3 nucleotides are TGTGCCAGCAGCTTCCAGCAGACAGGGCCAGATACGCAGTATTTT.

This clone was recorded only once. V gene TRBV25-1 combines with J gene TRBJ1-2, with a weak D call TRBD1 (6 bases). The germline gives CDR1 MGHDK, CDR2 SYGVNS. Trimming stripped 3 bases from V and 8 bases from J, with 16 bases between. This CDR3 spans 14 amino acids. The CDR3 loop is CASSDTSGTRGYTF. The CDR3 DNA is TGTGCCAGCAGTGACACGTCCGGGACACGCGGCTACACCTTC.

This clone appeared a single time. This chain joins TRBV10-3 and TRBJ2-3, with TRBD2 matching over 11 bases. Germline values: CDR1 ENHRY, CDR2 SYGVKD. The CDR3 contains 15 residues. Germline trimming cut 10 bases from V and 2 bases from J; bases unmatched to any gene: 8. In nucleotides, the CDR3 is TGTGCCACCACCCTAGCGGGAGGAAACACAGATACGCAGTATTTT. Its translation: CATTLAGGNTDTQYF.

This sequence joins TRBV1 and TRBJ1-5; TRBD1, the D gene given by the table, was not confirmed from the DNA. TRBV1 is annotated as a pseudogene. CDR3 length: 17 residues. The CDR3 loop is CTSSQDPPNRGYQPQHF. The CDR3 DNA is TGCACCAGCAGCCAAGACCCACCAAACAGGGGGTATCAGCCCCAGCATTTT.

The chain has TRBV10-1 and TRBJ1-6; 7 nucleotides agree with TRBD1. Germline values: CDR1 WNHNN, CDR2 SYGVQD (reference sequence). Losses at the gene ends were 0 bases for V and 0 bases for J; bases not matched to a gene: 14. The CDR3 sequence is 21 residues long. The DNA of the CDR3 is TGCGCCAGCAGTGAGTCGGTACCCGGGACAGTCTTTCGCTCCTATAATTCACCCCTCCACTTT. It is translated as CASSESVPGTVFRSYNSPLHF.

This sequence joins TRBV6-1 and TRBJ2-7; 8 bases line up with TRBD1. The germline V gene encodes CDR1 MNHNS and CDR2 SASEGT. V gave up 1 base and J gave up 4 bases; unmatched junction bases: 9. The CDR3 has 16 residues. The CDR3: CASSEVDRGFGYEQYF. The CDR3, as DNA: TGTGCCAGCAGTGAAGTCGACAGGGGTTTCGGATACGAGCAGTACTTC.

The J gene is TRBJ2-3, the V gene TRBV29-1, with D possibly matching TRBD2 (5 bases). CDR1 and CDR2 from the germline V gene are SQVTM and ANQGSEA. The length of the CDR3 is 12 residues. V lost 4 bases and J 5 bases, leaving 10 bases between the germline ends. The CDR3: CSVGHRGDTQYF. The CDR3 coding sequence is TGCAGCGTTGGTCACCGGGGAGATACGCAGTATTTT.

The genes are TRBV10-3 and TRBJ2-3; 14 bases agree with TRBD2. Trimming at V came to 7 bases and at J to 1 base, leaving 7 bases not matched to a gene. The CDR3 totals 17 residues. CDR1 and CDR2 from the germline V gene are ENHRY and SYGVKD. CDR3 in DNA: TGTGCCATCACCCCCGGGACTAGCGGGGGAGGCACAGATACGCAGTATTTT. This gives the protein CAITPGTSGGGTDTQYF.

The V and J genes are TRBV2 and TRBJ1-6; D remains unclear. CDR1 is SNHLY, CDR2 FYNNEI, per germline. The CDR3 has 15 amino acids. V gave up 5 bases and J gave up 0 bases, with 8 bases separating them. The CDR3 DNA follows: TGTGCCAGCAGTAAAATGAGCTCCTATAATTCACCCCTCCACTTT. It codes for CASSKMSSYNSPLHF.

The chain recombines TRBV18 with TRBJ1-2, with 7 bases fitting TRBD1. Germline V gives CDR1 KGHSH, CDR2 LQKENI. V lost 0 bases and J lost 8; bases outside the gene matches: 9. The CDR3 has 15 amino acids. CDR3 sequence (DNA): TGTGCCAGCTCACCACCTGGGACAGTCCTTAGCGGCTACACCTTC. This sequence encodes CASSPPGTVLSGYTF.

J is TRBJ1-1 and V is TRBV7-2; D unclear. Trimming left V 4 bases short and J 2 bases short, with 8 bases between. This CDR3 is built from 13 residues. Looked up from germline, CDR1 is SGHTA and CDR2 is FQGNSA. CDR3 amino acids: CASSSQPNTEAFF. The CDR3 nucleotides are TGTGCCAGCAGCTCACAACCCAACACTGAAGCTTTCTTT. The full variable domain, completed using reference TRBV7-2 and TRBJ1-1, is GAGVSQSPSNKVTEKGKDVELRCDPISGHTALYWYRQSLGQGLEFLIYFQGNSAPDKSGLPSDRFSAERTGGSVSTLTIQRTQQEDSAVYLCASSSQPNTEAFFGQGTRLTVV.

In this sample, this clone turned up once. CDR3 bases: TGTGCCAGCAGCTTGGAACTAGCGGGAGGACACGAGCAGTACTTC. Its translation is CASSLELAGGHEQYF. This rearrangement joins TRBV5-4 to TRBJ2-7; 12 bases line up with TRBD2. The ends lost 0 bases at V and 5 bases at J; junction bases unmatched: 3. Germline CDR1 is SGHNT and CDR2 is YYREEE (reference sequence). There are 15 residues in the CDR3.

V gene TRBV7-6 combines with J gene TRBJ2-3; tentatively, D is TRBD1 (6 bases). The germline V gene has CDR1 SGHVS and CDR2 FNYEAQ. The length of the CDR3 is 14 residues. Trimming stripped 2 bases from V and 1 base from J, with 7 bases between. The DNA for the CDR3 is TGTGCCAGCAGCTTAAGGACAGGCACAGATACGCAGTATTTT. Protein product: CASSLRTGTDTQYF.

The genes are TRBV6-1 and TRBJ2-5, with D possibly being TRBD1 (5 bases). Germline V CDR1 and CDR2: MNHNS, SASEGT. The CDR3 totals 15 residues. The germline V and J ends were trimmed by 0 bases and 6 bases, with 14 bases remaining between them. The CDR3 reads CASSEARGGSQTQYF. CDR3 DNA sequence: TGTGCCAGCAGTGAAGCAAGGGGTGGATCGCAGACCCAGTACTTC.

This clone was observed a single time. The chain employs TRBV4-3 and TRBJ2-1; 7 bases map to TRBD2. V dropped 0 bases and J dropped 5; count of bases not matched to a gene: 4. The CDR3 runs to 15 residues. Germline values: CDR1 LGHNA, CDR2 YSLEER. CDR3 coding DNA: TGCGCCAGCAGCCAAGAGGTGCGGGGGAACAATGAGCAGTTCTTC. Amino acid sequence: CASSQEVRGNNEQFF.

The chain carries TRBV5-1 and TRBJ2-1, with TRBD2 matching 10 bases. J was trimmed by 4 bases and V by 2 bases; bases with no gene match: 3. The germline V gene encodes CDR1 SGHRS and CDR2 YFSETQ. This CDR3 is built from 15 residues. Here the CDR3 reads CASSLGTSVYNEQFF. CDR3 sequence (DNA): TGCGCCAGCAGCTTAGGGACTAGCGTTTACAATGAGCAGTTCTTC.

V is TRBV27 and J is TRBJ2-2; TRBD2 might be the D (6 bases). Between the trimmed V and J ends, which lost 6 bases and 1 base, there was a span of 12 bases. Germline V gene lookup returns CDR1 MNHEY and CDR2 SMNVEV (reference sequence). The length of the CDR3 is 15 residues. CDR3 amino acids: CASSSRLENTGELFF. The CDR3 nucleotides are TGTGCCAGCAGCTCTAGACTAGAGAACACCGGGGAGCTGTTTTTT.